This entry describes one TCR beta chain. Per the germline V gene, CDR1 is SGHRS and CDR2 is YFSETQ. This CDR3 is 14 amino acids long. V was cut by 4 bases and J by 1 base, with 11 bases left in between. This sample was taken from a study of OX40 agonist ivuxolimab in advanced cancers. Sampling of blood occurred at baseline, cycle 4 day 1, and cycle 7 day 1. The protocol was immunoSEQ multiplex PCR, while the TCRdb copy is restricted to in-frame clones and leaves out a portion. The sample records some 30,000 clones, 81% being singletons. The rearrangement uses TRBV5-1 and TRBJ2-5, with a possible D match to TRBD2 (5 bases). This TCR derives from an adult with an advanced solid tumor such as melanoma, head and neck, liver or kidney cancer. The sequencing used CD4+ or CD8+ T cells sorted from blood, collected in a trial of the OX40 agonist ivuxolimab. The CDR3 here is CASSIGRGQETQYF. DNA of the CDR3: TGCGCCAGCAGCATCGGACGGGGCCAAGAGACCCAGTACTTC.